This entry lists 3 T cell receptor beta chains sequenced from one sample in a study of T cells in localized non-small cell lung cancer. Clones were sequenced by immunoSEQ multiplex PCR, and TCRdb holds only the in-frame ones, with some missing. Of approximately 35,000 clones listed, approximately 90% are singletons. This sample comprised peripheral blood mononuclear cells, obtained before any cancer treatment. The receptor source for this set is a female donor older than 55 with stage II lung adenocarcinoma.

The rearrangement links TRBV6-1 to TRBJ1-1, with D possibly being TRBD1 (5 bases). Trimming left V 6 bases short and J 10 bases short, with 15 bases between. The germline gives CDR1 MNHNS, CDR2 SASEGT. The length of the CDR3 is 12 residues. CDR3 bases: TGTGCCAGCAGCTCCGCGGGGGGTAGAGCTTTCTTT. Translating gives CASSSAGGRAFF.

J is TRBJ1-5 and V is TRBV2, with 10 nucleotides matching TRBD1. Per the germline V gene, CDR1 is SNHLY and CDR2 is FYNNEI. CDR3 length: 15 amino acids. Losses at the gene ends were 4 bases for V and 6 bases for J; bases not matched to a gene: 6. In nucleotides, the CDR3 is TGTGCCAGCAGTGGGGGCGGACAGGGGGGTCAGCCCCAGCATTTT. It yields the protein CASSGGGQGGQPQHF.

The rearrangement joins TRBV5-1 to TRBJ1-3; the D gene is possibly TRBD1 (6 bases). The CDR3 sequence is 14 residues long. V dropped 0 bases and J dropped 2 bases, with 6 bases sitting between them. Germline lookup yields CDR1 SGHRS and CDR2 YFSETQ. The CDR3 protein is CASSLGDTGNTIYF. The CDR3 DNA is TGCGCCAGCAGCTTGGGGGACACTGGAAACACCATATATTTT.